These 26 T cell receptor beta chains came from one sample sequenced in a study of blood T cell repertoires in COVID-19. Assay: immunoSEQ multiplex PCR; the TCRdb copy retains only in-frame clones and omits some. The sample holds a few hundred thousand clones; roughly 91% are singletons and the top ten take around 10%. The sample was peripheral blood. Receptor source: a woman younger than 45 with COVID-19, enrolled during active disease.

There are a few counts of this clone. The genes are TRBV2 and TRBJ1-6; 7 nucleotides align to TRBD1. The CDR3 consists of 15 residues. The ends lost 5 bases at V and 9 bases at J; junction bases unmatched: 10. CDR1 SNHLY and CDR2 FYNNEI come from the germline V gene. This chain's CDR3 is CASSRQGRKGSPLHF. The CDR3 coding sequence is TGTGCCAGCAGTCGACAGGGAAGGAAGGGTTCACCCCTCCACTTT.

J is TRBJ1-3 and V is TRBV3-1 (or the pseudogene TRBV3-2); D gene unclear. V lost 4 bases and J 3 bases, leaving 10 bases between the germline ends. The CDR3 consists of 14 residues. CDR1 and CDR2 from the germline V gene are LGHDT and YNNKEL (reference sequence). The CDR3 protein is CASSLRLYGNTIYF. CDR3 bases: TGTGCCAGCAGCCTACGACTCTATGGAAACACCATATATTTT.

The CDR3 spells CASNPTGLNQPQHF. DNA for the CDR3: TGTGCCAGCAATCCTACAGGTCTAAATCAGCCCCAGCATTTT. The genes are TRBV27 and TRBJ1-5; D is possibly TRBD1 (5 bases). Trimming left V 7 bases short and J 4 bases short, with 14 bases between. The CDR3 spans 14 residues. Germline values: CDR1 MNHEY, CDR2 SMNVEV (reference sequence).

V and J are TRBV5-1 and TRBJ2-3; weak D call: TRBD1 (6 bases). V shed 6 bases and J shed 2 bases, with 13 bases lying between them. This CDR3 is 14 amino acids long. Germline CDR1 and CDR2: SGHRS and YFSETQ. CDR3: CASTSGGATDTQYF. The CDR3 nucleotides are TGCGCCAGCACCTCTGGGGGCGCCACAGATACGCAGTATTTT.

The gene calls are TRBV25-1 and TRBJ2-7; perhaps TRBD2 as D (5 bases). CDR3 length equals 13 residues. V gave up 6 bases and J gave up 6 bases, with 15 bases separating them. Germline assignment: CDR1 MGHDK and CDR2 SYGVNS. The CDR3 sequence is CASRAVGRLEQYF. DNA of the CDR3: TGTGCCAGCAGGGCCGTGGGGAGACTCGAGCAGTACTTC.

The rearrangement uses TRBV18 and TRBJ1-2, with 8 bases lining up with TRBD1. V lost 0 bases and J lost 5; bases outside the gene matches: 5. Germline V lookup: CDR1 KGHSH, CDR2 LQKENI. The CDR3 runs 15 residues. The CDR3 here is CASSPPDRVGYGYTF. The CDR3 bases are TGTGCCAGCTCACCACCGGACAGGGTAGGGTATGGCTACACCTTC.

The chain recombines TRBV5-1 with TRBJ2-7; TRBD1 agrees at 11 bases. The CDR3 is 15 amino acids. The trim removed 4 bases at V and 2 bases at J, leaving 5 bases unmatched. Germline V gene lookup returns CDR1 SGHRS and CDR2 YFSETQ. The CDR3 region has the DNA TGCGCCAGCAGCACAGGGACAGGGGGGACCTACGAGCAGTACTTC. It is translated as CASSTGTGGTYEQYF. The full variable domain, its missing parts supplied by reference TRBV5-1 and TRBJ2-7, is KAGVTQTPRYLIKTRGQQVTLSCSPISGHRSVSWYQQTPGQGLQFLFEYFSETQRNKGNFPGRFSGRQFSNSRSEMNVSTLELGDSALYLCASSTGTGGTYEQYFGPGTRLTVT.

The sample holds a few counts of this clone. The chain uses TRBV4-1 and TRBJ1-2; TRBD1 aligns across 9 bases. With V trimmed by 0 bases and J by 5 bases, 13 bases remained unmatched. Germline CDR1 MGHRA, CDR2 YSYEKL. The CDR3 sequence is 18 residues long. CDR3 amino acids: CASSQDSPLTGGGYGYTF. CDR3 in DNA: TGCGCCAGCAGCCAAGATTCTCCCTTGACAGGGGGAGGGTATGGCTACACCTTC.

This clone has more than one count but fewer than ten. The chain couples TRBV3-1 (or the pseudogene TRBV3-2) to TRBJ1-1; 7 positions match TRBD1. With 1 base clipped from V and 4 bases from J, the junction kept 3 bases outside the gene matches. In germline, CDR1 is LGHDT, CDR2 YNNKEL (reference sequence). The CDR3 runs to 14 residues. The DNA of the CDR3 is TGTGCCAGCAGCCAAGTGCCAGGGGGCACTGAAGCTTTCTTT. Translating it yields CASSQVPGGTEAFF.

This clone was observed a handful of times. This chain joins TRBV5-1 and TRBJ1-2; weak D call: TRBD1 (6 bases). V was cut by 2 bases and J by 6 bases, with 17 bases left in between. Per germline, CDR1 SGHRS and CDR2 YFSETQ. This CDR3 is 15 amino acids long. CDR3 sequence reads: CASSFIQGNVDGYTF. In DNA form, the CDR3 reads TGCGCCAGCAGCTTTATACAGGGAAACGTTGATGGCTACACCTTC. The full variable domain, completed using reference TRBV5-1 and TRBJ1-2, is KAGVTQTPRYLIKTRGQQVTLSCSPISGHRSVSWYQQTPGQGLQFLFEYFSETQRNKGNFPGRFSGRQFSNSRSEMNVSTLELGDSALYLCASSFIQGNVDGYTFGSGTRLTVV.

The genes are TRBV7-6 and TRBJ1-5, with 7 bases aligning to TRBD1. The germline V gene encodes CDR1 SGHVS and CDR2 FNYEAQ. The CDR3 extends over 17 amino acids. J gave up 0 bases and V 3 bases, and 8 bases lay outside the gene matches. The CDR3 reads CASSFRGQPYSNQPQHF. The CDR3 DNA sequence: TGTGCCAGCAGCTTTAGGGGACAGCCCTATAGCAATCAGCCCCAGCATTTT.

The table lists this clone with a count of one. Different DNA sequences within this sample yield the same CDR3. The chain uses TRBV6-1 and TRBJ2-5; D is unclear. V shed 3 bases and J shed 3 bases, with 5 bases lying between them. This CDR3 is 12 amino acids long. CDR1 is MNHNS, CDR2 SASEGT, per germline. CDR3 bases: TGTGCCAGCAGTGACCGCGAAGAGACCCAGTACTTC. This sequence encodes CASSDREETQYF.

The genes are TRBV10-2 and TRBJ1-2; no clear D. CDR1 is WSHSY, CDR2 SAAADI, per germline. This CDR3 comprises 14 residues. Trimming removed 3 bases at V and 7 bases at J, with 15 bases between. DNA of the CDR3: TGCGCCAGCAGTGACTCGGTCACCGCTGTTGGCTACACCTTC. Translation: CASSDSVTAVGYTF.

The sample holds one count of this clone. V is TRBV11-3 and J is TRBJ1-6; possible D gene TRBD1, 6 bases. Deletions cut 2 bases from V and 8 bases from J, with 16 bases between. CDR3 length: 16 amino acids. The germline V gene encodes CDR1 SGHNT and CDR2 YENEEA. The CDR3 reads CASSLRAGVIDSPLHF. DNA for the CDR3: TGTGCCAGCAGCTTACGGGCAGGGGTCATAGATTCACCCCTCCACTTT.

The chain uses TRBV18 and TRBJ2-3; D ambiguous. V was cut by 3 bases and J by 0 bases, with 7 bases left in between. The CDR3 extends over 14 amino acids. Germline CDR1 and CDR2: KGHSH and LQKENI. The CDR3 loop is CASSPSPSTDTQYF. In nucleotides, the CDR3 is TGTGCCAGCTCACCTAGCCCTAGCACAGATACGCAGTATTTT.

CDR3 loop: CASSQGAAATDTQYF. In DNA, the CDR3 is TGTGCCAGCAGCCAGGGCGCCGCCGCCACAGATACGCAGTATTTT. This sequence joins TRBV14 and TRBJ2-3, with unresolved D. V dropped 3 bases and J dropped 2 bases, with 12 bases sitting between them. CDR1 and CDR2 (germline): SGHDN, FVKESK. The CDR3 is 15 residues long.

This chain joins TRBV3-1 (or the pseudogene TRBV3-2) and TRBJ2-1, with TRBD2 matching 8 bases. Germline CDR1 reads LGHDT; CDR2 reads YNNKEL (reference sequence). Losses at the gene ends were 3 bases for V and 9 bases for J; bases not matched to a gene: 1. This CDR3 spans 12 amino acids. The CDR3 sequence is CASSQTSVEQFF. The CDR3 region has the DNA TGTGCCAGCAGCCAGACTAGCGTTGAGCAGTTCTTC.

The chain couples TRBV2 to TRBJ2-3, with D unresolved. The CDR3 runs to 12 residues. CDR1 is SNHLY and CDR2 is FYNNEI in the germline V gene. The V gene lost 8 bases and the J gene lost 2 bases, with 8 bases spanning the gap. CDR3 amino acids: CASLGVTDTQYF. The DNA of the CDR3 is TGTGCCAGCCTGGGCGTCACAGATACGCAGTATTTT.

This clone was seen once. The gene calls are TRBV5-6 and TRBJ2-3; 9 positions agree with TRBD2. Germline V gives CDR1 SGHDT, CDR2 YYEEEE. The V segment lost 1 base and the J segment 0 bases; nucleotides outside the gene matches: 3. This CDR3 region has 16 residues. CDR3 DNA sequence: TGTGCCAGCAGCTTGCCTAGCGGGGTTAGCACAGATACGCAGTATTTT. Protein: CASSLPSGVSTDTQYF.

The chain recombines TRBV7-9 with TRBJ2-1; 9 positions agree with TRBD1. The CDR3 contains 15 residues. The germline CDR1 and CDR2 sequences are SEHNR and FQNEAQ (reference sequence). Trimming cost V 5 bases and J 6 bases; bases outside gene matches: 8. The CDR3 loop reads CASSRRTGEGNEQFF. The CDR3 DNA follows: TGTGCCAGCAGCCGAAGGACAGGGGAGGGCAATGAGCAGTTCTTC.

This clone was recorded a few times. The chain is built from TRBV5-5 and TRBJ1-5; D is undetermined. From germline, CDR1 is SGHKS and CDR2 YYEKEE (reference sequence). The CDR3 loop spans 15 amino acids. Trimming pared 1 base from V and 1 base from J, leaving 9 bases between. The CDR3 sequence: CASSLLSGSNQPQHF. The CDR3 DNA is TGTGCCAGCAGCTTGCTTTCGGGAAGCAATCAGCCCCAGCATTTT.

CDR3 protein: CASSLGQNYEKLFF. The CDR3 region has the DNA TGTGCCAGCAGCTTAGGACAGAATTATGAAAAACTGTTTTTT. The chain is built from TRBV13 and TRBJ1-4, with no clear D. This CDR3 contains 14 residues. Trimming took off 0 bases at V and 6 bases at J, with 8 bases between the two ends. The V gene's germline CDR1 is PRHDT and CDR2 FYEKMQ (reference sequence). The whole variable domain, remainder taken from reference TRBV13 and TRBJ1-4, is AAGVIQSPRHLIKEKRETATLKCYPIPRHDTVYWYQQGPGQDPQFLISFYEKMQSDKGSIPDRFSAQQFSDYHSELNMSSLELGDSALYFCASSLGQNYEKLFFGSGTQLSVL.

This chain uses TRBV28 with TRBJ1-2; the match to TRBD1 covers 8 bases. CDR3 length: 15 amino acids. CDR1 is MDHEN and CDR2 is SYDVKM in the germline V gene. The trim removed 6 bases at V and 5 bases at J, leaving 11 bases unmatched. CDR3 DNA sequence: TGTGCCAGCAGACAACGGACAGGGCGCGGGTATGGCTACACCTTC. Its protein is CASRQRTGRGYGYTF.

V and J are TRBV12-1 and TRBJ1-6; the table's D call of TRBD1 was not tested on the DNA. TRBV12-1 is a listed pseudogene. The CDR3 has 15 amino acids. CDR3 nucleotide sequence: TGTGCCAGCAGCTTCCTCCCCGCAGGTAATTCACCCCTCCACTTT. This gives the protein CASSFLPAGNSPLHF.

The chain is built from TRBV5-1 and TRBJ2-7; the match to TRBD2 covers 10 bases. The V gene's germline CDR1 is SGHRS and CDR2 YFSETQ. The CDR3 is 15 residues long. The junction had 4 bases not matched to a gene; V was cut back by 3 bases and J by 1 base. The CDR3 DNA follows: TGCGCCAGCAGCTCTACTAGCGGGGCGTCCTACGAGCAGTACTTC. Translation gives CASSSTSGASYEQYF.

The chain is built from TRBV9 and TRBJ1-1, with D perhaps TRBD1 (6 bases). The CDR3 has 14 amino acids. V lost 3 bases and J lost 1, with 10 bases in between. Germline lookup yields CDR1 SGDLS and CDR2 YYNGEE. The CDR3 region is CASSASRGNTEAFF. The CDR3 region has the DNA TGTGCCAGCAGCGCAAGCAGGGGGAACACTGAAGCTTTCTTT. Drawing the rest from reference TRBV9 and TRBJ1-1, the complete variable domain is DSGVTQTPKHLITATGQRVTLRCSPRSGDLSVYWYQQSLDQGLQFLIQYYNGEERAKGNILERFSAQQFPDLHSELNLSSLELGDSALYFCASSASRGNTEAFFGQGTRLTVV.